Given below is one TCR beta chain in context. From germline, CDR1 is MNHNS and CDR2 SASEGT. Trimming removed 3 bases at V and 3 bases at J, with 9 bases between. The CDR3 consists of 14 residues. Sequencing used immunoSEQ multiplex PCR; TCRdb keeps in-frame clones, though not all of them. The profile shows over 90,000 clones, 90% of them singletons. The data derive from a study of T cell changes during pregnancy in multiple sclerosis. Sample: peripheral blood, taken in the second trimester of pregnancy. The origin of this receptor is a female donor in good health, enrolled as a control in a pregnancy study. This chain joins TRBV6-1 and TRBJ1-5; weak D call: TRBD1 (5 bases). CDR3 sequence (DNA): TGTGCCAGCAGTGACAGGGTGGCCAATCAGCCCCAGCATTTT. Translation gives CASSDRVANQPQHF.